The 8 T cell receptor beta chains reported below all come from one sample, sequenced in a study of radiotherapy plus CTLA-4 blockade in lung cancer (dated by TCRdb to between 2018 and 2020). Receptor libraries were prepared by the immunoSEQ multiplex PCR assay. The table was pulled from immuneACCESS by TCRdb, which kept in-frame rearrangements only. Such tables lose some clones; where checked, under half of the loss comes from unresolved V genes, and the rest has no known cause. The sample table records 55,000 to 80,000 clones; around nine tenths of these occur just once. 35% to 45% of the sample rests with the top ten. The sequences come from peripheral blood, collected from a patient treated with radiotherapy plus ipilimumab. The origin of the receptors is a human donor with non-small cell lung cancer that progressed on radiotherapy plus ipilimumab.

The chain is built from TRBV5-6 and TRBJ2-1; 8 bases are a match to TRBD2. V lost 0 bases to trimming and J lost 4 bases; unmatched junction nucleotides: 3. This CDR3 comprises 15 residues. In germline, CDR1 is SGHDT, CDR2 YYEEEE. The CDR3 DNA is TGTGCCAGCAGCTTGGGGACTAGCCGGTACAATGAGCAGTTCTTC. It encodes CASSLGTSRYNEQFF.

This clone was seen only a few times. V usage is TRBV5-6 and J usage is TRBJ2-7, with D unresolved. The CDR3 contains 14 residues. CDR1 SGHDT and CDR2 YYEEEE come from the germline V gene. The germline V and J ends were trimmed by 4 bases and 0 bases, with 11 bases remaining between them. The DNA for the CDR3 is TGTGCCAGCAGCCTGGCAATGTTCTCCTACGAGCAGTACTTC. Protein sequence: CASSLAMFSYEQYF. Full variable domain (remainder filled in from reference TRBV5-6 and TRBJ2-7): DAGVTQSPTHLIKTRGQQVTLRCSPKSGHDTVSWYQQALGQGPQFIFQYYEEEERQRGNFPDRFSGHQFPNYSSELNVNALLLGDSALYLCASSLAMFSYEQYFGPGTRLTVT.

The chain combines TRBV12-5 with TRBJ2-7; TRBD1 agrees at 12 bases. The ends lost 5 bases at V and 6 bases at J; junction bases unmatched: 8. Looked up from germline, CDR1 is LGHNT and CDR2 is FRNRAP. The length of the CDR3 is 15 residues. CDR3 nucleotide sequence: TGTGCTAGTGGTGCCTCGGGACAGGGGGCGAGCGAGCAGTACTTC. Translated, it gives CASGASGQGASEQYF.

The CDR3 sequence: CASRETPVREQYF. The CDR3, as DNA: TGTGCCAGCAGGGAGACACCAGTGAGGGAGCAGTACTTC. This chain joins TRBV6-1 and TRBJ2-7; D unclear. V was shortened by 6 bases and J by 7 bases, with 16 bases between the two germline ends. Germline assignment: CDR1 MNHNS and CDR2 SASEGT. The CDR3 extends over 13 amino acids.

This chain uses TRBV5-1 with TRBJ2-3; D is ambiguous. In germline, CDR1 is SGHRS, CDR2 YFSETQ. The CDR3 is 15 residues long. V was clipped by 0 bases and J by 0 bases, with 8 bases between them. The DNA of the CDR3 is TGCGCCAGCAGCTTGGAGGCAGCTAGCACAGATACGCAGTATTTT. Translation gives CASSLEAASTDTQYF.

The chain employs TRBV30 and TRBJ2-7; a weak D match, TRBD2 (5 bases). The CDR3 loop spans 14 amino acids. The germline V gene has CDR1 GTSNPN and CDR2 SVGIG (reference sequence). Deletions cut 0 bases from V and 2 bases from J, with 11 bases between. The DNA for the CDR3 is TGTGCCTGGAGTGTGGGCAAGGGAGCCTACGAGCAGTACTTC. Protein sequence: CAWSVGKGAYEQYF.

The CDR3 here is CASSQDEEIGTLYGYTF. The CDR3 region has the DNA TGTGCCAGCAGCCAAGATGAGGAAATTGGGACACTGTATGGCTACACCTTC. This sequence joins TRBV4-2 and TRBJ1-2; tentative D call: TRBD1 (6 bases). From germline, CDR1 is LGHNA and CDR2 YNFKEQ. This CDR3 has 17 residues. V gave up 0 bases and J gave up 5 bases, with 19 bases separating them.

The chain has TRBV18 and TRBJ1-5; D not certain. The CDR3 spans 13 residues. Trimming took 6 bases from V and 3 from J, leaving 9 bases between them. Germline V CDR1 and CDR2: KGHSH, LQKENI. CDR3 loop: CASSIRHNQPQHF. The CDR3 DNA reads TGTGCCAGCTCTATTCGTCACAATCAGCCCCAGCATTTT. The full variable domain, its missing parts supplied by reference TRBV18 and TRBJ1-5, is NAGVMQNPRHLVRRRGQEARLRCSPMKGHSHVYWYRQLPEEGLKFMVYLQKENIIDESGMPKERFSAEFPKEGPSILRIQQVVRGDSAAYFCASSIRHNQPQHFGDGTRLSIL.